These 32 T cell receptor beta chains were all obtained from the same sample, sequenced in a study of persistence of HIV-infected CD4 T cells (TCRdb year 2020). Sample treatment or condition, as interpreted from the label and publication: suppressive antiretroviral therapy. Lysates of CMV-infected fibroblasts were used at about 10 ug/mL for cell stimulation. Memory CD4+ T cells that did not respond, being CD40L-negative, CD69-negative and CD45RO-high, were sorted as memory populations depleted of antigen-responding cells. For these TCRs, the target antigens are not known. TCRbeta repertoires were sequenced from genomic DNA with the immunoSEQ hsTCRB assay version 4 in survey mode. The clones in this table, taken by TCRdb from immuneACCESS, are in-frame only. Not every clone is retained; where verified, under half of the shortfall comes from an unresolved V gene, and the cause of the rest is unknown. This sample has more than 30,000 clones in its table, and over 80% of those were observed once. The biggest ten clones account for 1.6% of the sample.

Sequenced material: CD4+ T cells sorted from PBMCs after roughly 18-hour stimulation, taken from a patient who received antiretroviral therapy. Sample cell subset or site, as interpreted from the label and publication: CD40L-CD69- CD45RO-high memory CD4 T cells not responding to CMV lysate. These receptors came from an adult man with HIV who was CMV-seropositive.

On this clone: Mismatch with germline at one junction end may stem from a read error. The chain couples TRBV6-6 to TRBJ2-4; 9 nucleotides line up with TRBD1. In germline, CDR1 is MNHNY, CDR2 SVGAGI (reference sequence). This CDR3 comprises 16 residues. The CDR3 DNA reads TGTGCAAGCAGTGGGGACAGGGCAGCGGACAAAAACATTCAGTACTTC. This gives the protein CASSGDRAADKNIQYF.

This sequence joins TRBV12-3 or TRBV12-4 and TRBJ2-2; D assignment may be TRBD1 or TRBD2 (5 bases each). V shed 5 bases and J shed 7 bases, with 11 bases lying between them. CDR3 length: 13 amino acids. The chain's CDR3 is CASSRRDRGELFF. CDR3 coding DNA: TGTGCCAGCAGTCGCCGGGACCGCGGGGAGCTGTTTTTT.

This chain joins TRBV28 and TRBJ1-6, with a tentative D call TRBD1 (6 bases). Trimming stripped 6 bases from V and 11 bases from J, with 17 bases between. Germline lookup yields CDR1 MDHEN and CDR2 SYDVKM. CDR3 length: 14 amino acids. The chain's CDR3 is CASRPWGRQTPLHF. The CDR3, as DNA: TGTGCCAGCAGACCGTGGGGGCGTCAGACACCCCTCCACTTT.

This clone was seen once. The CDR3 here is CASSGSGVVSNQPQHF. The CDR3 DNA reads TGTGCCAGTAGTGGCTCAGGGGTGGTGAGCAATCAGCCCCAGCATTTT. The chain carries TRBV19 and TRBJ1-5; maybe TRBD1 (6 bases). V gave up 5 bases and J gave up 1 base, with 15 bases separating them. This CDR3 region has 16 residues. The germline V gene encodes CDR1 LNHDA and CDR2 SQIVND (reference sequence).

The chain couples TRBV6-5 to TRBJ2-3; D is tentatively TRBD1 or TRBD2 (5 bases each). CDR1 is MNHEY and CDR2 is SVGAGI in the germline V gene. CDR3 length: 14 amino acids. The V and J ends lost 6 bases and 2 bases respectively, with 12 bases between them. The CDR3 is CASSHRGATDTQYF. The CDR3 nucleotides are TGTGCCAGCAGCCACCGAGGGGCCACAGATACGCAGTATTTT.

V gene TRBV3-1 (or the pseudogene TRBV3-2) combines with J gene TRBJ1-6, with 7 bases matching TRBD1. Per germline, CDR1 LGHDT and CDR2 YNNKEL (reference sequence). The CDR3 is made up of 16 amino acids. The V gene end was trimmed by 1 base and the J gene end by 11 bases; junction bases not matched to a gene: 11. CDR3 in DNA: TGTGCCAGCAGCCAAGTACTGACAGGGAGGAACGCACCCCTCCACTTT. It specifies CASSQVLTGRNAPLHF.

The chain is built from TRBV19 and TRBJ1-5; 8 bases match TRBD1. Germline V CDR1 and CDR2: LNHDA, SQIVND (reference sequence). The CDR3 is 15 residues long. J lost 5 bases, V lost 4 bases, and 7 bases had no gene match. CDR3 bases: TGTGCCAGTAGTACTGGGGACAGGAATGATCAGCCCCAGCATTTT. Translated: CASSTGDRNDQPQHF.

This clone was counted once. The genes are TRBV27 and TRBJ2-1; tentatively, D is TRBD2 (5 bases). V dropped 4 bases and J dropped 6 bases, with 10 bases sitting between them. The germline CDR1 and CDR2 sequences are MNHEY and SMNVEV (reference sequence). The CDR3 is made up of 13 amino acids. CDR3 nucleotide sequence: TGTGCCAGCAGTTCCCTGGGAGTCAATGAGCAGTTCTTC. Amino acid sequence: CASSSLGVNEQFF.

The genes are TRBV4-1 and TRBJ2-7; 7 bases are shared with TRBD1. CDR1 is MGHRA, CDR2 YSYEKL, per germline. Unmatched junction bases numbered 9, after V lost 1 base and J lost 6 bases. This CDR3 is built from 15 residues. CDR3 in amino acids: CASSQGVQGRSEQYF. Here the CDR3 DNA reads TGCGCCAGCAGCCAAGGGGTACAGGGGAGAAGCGAGCAGTACTTC.

The chain carries TRBV9 and TRBJ1-4; possible D gene TRBD1, 5 bases. Between the trimmed V and J ends, which lost 4 bases and 7 bases, there was a span of 14 bases. The length of the CDR3 is 14 residues. Germline V gene data show CDR1 as SGDLS and CDR2 as YYNGEE. The CDR3 loop is CASSPQTGGEKLFF. The CDR3, as DNA: TGTGCCAGCAGCCCCCAGACCGGGGGTGAAAAACTGTTTTTT.

V and J are TRBV6-5 and TRBJ2-3, with 11 bases aligning to TRBD1. CDR1 MNHEY and CDR2 SVGAGI come from the germline V gene. V trimming: 11 bases; J trimming: 1 base; junction bases outside the gene matches: 8. The CDR3 loop spans 15 amino acids. The CDR3 DNA follows: TGTGCCGGACGCCGGACAGGGGGCGGCACAGATACGCAGTATTTT. It yields the protein CAGRRTGGGTDTQYF.

V usage is TRBV2 and J usage is TRBJ1-4; TRBD1 agrees at 9 bases. J gave up 7 bases and V 5 bases, and 11 bases lay outside the gene matches. Germline V lookup: CDR1 SNHLY, CDR2 FYNNEI. The CDR3 is made up of 16 amino acids. CDR3 DNA: TGTGCCAGCAGTCGAGGGGCACAGGGGGCTAGTGAAAAACTGTTTTTT. It encodes CASSRGAQGASEKLFF.

The chain uses TRBV5-4 and TRBJ1-2; a weak D match, TRBD1 (5 bases). The CDR3 loop spans 14 amino acids. V lost 4 bases and J 6 bases, leaving 16 bases between the germline ends. CDR1 is SGHNT and CDR2 is YYREEE in the germline V gene (reference sequence). The CDR3 reads CASSDSGPLDGYTF. The CDR3 DNA follows: TGTGCCAGCAGCGATTCGGGACCCCTAGATGGCTACACCTTC.

This clone has only one observation. The V and J genes are TRBV6-6 and TRBJ1-4, with D hard to call. Germline values: CDR1 MNHNY, CDR2 SVGAGI (reference sequence). This CDR3 is 14 amino acids long. Trimming shortened V by 7 bases and J by 7 bases, and 16 bases separated the two germline ends. This chain's CDR3 is CASTFGTRGEKLFF. The CDR3 coding sequence is TGTGCCAGCACCTTCGGAACGCGAGGTGAAAAACTGTTTTTT.

V gene TRBV5-1 combines with J gene TRBJ2-7; 10 bases fit TRBD1. Germline V gives CDR1 SGHRS, CDR2 YFSETQ. V was clipped by 5 bases and J by 7 bases; unmatched bases: 9. The CDR3 sequence is 14 residues long. CDR3 sequence (DNA): TGCGCCAGCAGTATCGGGACAGGGGCTCGAGAGCAGTACTTC. Its translation is CASSIGTGAREQYF.

This chain connects TRBV24-1 to TRBJ2-2, with TRBD2 matching 9 bases. Trimming cost V 3 bases and J 6 bases; bases outside gene matches: 4. This CDR3 contains 15 residues. CDR1 and CDR2 from the germline V gene are KGHDR and SFDVKD. CDR3 coding DNA: TGTGCCACCAGTGATCGGGGACTAGCCCCCGGGGAGCTGTTTTTT. Translation: CATSDRGLAPGELFF.

The rearrangement joins TRBV4-1 to TRBJ2-1; a weak D match, TRBD1 (6 bases). The CDR3 loop spans 13 amino acids. V was shortened by 4 bases and J by 7 bases, with 11 bases between the two germline ends. Germline CDR1 MGHRA, CDR2 YSYEKL. CDR3 residues: CASSLGQLNEQFF. CDR3 nucleotide sequence: TGCGCCAGCAGCCTTGGACAGCTTAATGAGCAGTTCTTC.

This clone has more than one count but fewer than ten. The rearrangement uses TRBV28 and TRBJ1-1, with 9 positions matching TRBD1. The germline V gene encodes CDR1 MDHEN and CDR2 SYDVKM. V dropped 8 bases and J dropped 6; count of bases not matched to a gene: 10. The CDR3 has 14 residues. The CDR3 region is CASPPGQGTSEAFF. CDR3 sequence (DNA): TGTGCCAGCCCACCCGGACAGGGGACTTCTGAAGCTTTCTTT.

The chain links TRBV5-4 to TRBJ1-6; D is ambiguous. Trimming took off 1 base at V and 8 bases at J, with 4 bases between the two ends. The CDR3 extends over 12 amino acids. Germline V gives CDR1 SGHNT, CDR2 YYREEE (reference sequence). The CDR3 nucleotides are TGTGCCAGCAGCTTGATGGATTCACCCCTCCACTTT. Its protein product is CASSLMDSPLHF.

The chain employs TRBV6-5 and TRBJ2-2, with 8 positions matching TRBD2. Per the germline V gene, CDR1 is MNHEY and CDR2 is SVGAGI. The CDR3 is made up of 16 amino acids. After removal of 2 bases from V and 5 bases from J, the junction contained 7 bases not matched to a gene. The DNA of the CDR3 is TGTGCCAGCAGTTACGGGGGACTAGTGGGAACCGGGGAGCTGTTTTTT. It yields the protein CASSYGGLVGTGELFF.

This sequence joins TRBV4-1 and TRBJ2-1, with D perhaps TRBD2 (5 bases). Germline values: CDR1 MGHRA, CDR2 YSYEKL. CDR3 length equals 16 residues. Trimming removed 0 bases at V and 3 bases at J, with 12 bases between. The DNA of the CDR3 is TGCGCCAGCAGCCAAGATGCTAGCCGCCGCTACAATGAGCAGTTCTTC. Protein sequence: CASSQDASRRYNEQFF.

The CDR3 coding sequence is TGCGCCAGCAGCACAGGACAGGGGACGACTGAAGCTTTCTTT. Translating it yields CASSTGQGTTEAFF. The chain combines TRBV5-1 with TRBJ1-1; 9 bases fit TRBD1. CDR1 is SGHRS, CDR2 YFSETQ, per germline. The length of the CDR3 is 14 residues. Trimming at V came to 4 bases and at J to 5 bases, leaving 6 bases not matched to a gene.

This clone has just a few counts. This chain connects TRBV27 to TRBJ1-6; tentatively, D is TRBD1 (5 bases). This CDR3 region has 16 residues. V was cut by 5 bases and J by 8 bases, with 19 bases left in between. Germline assignment: CDR1 MNHEY and CDR2 SMNVEV (reference sequence). In nucleotides, the CDR3 is TGTGCCAGCAGTCCACTGGGGCCCAGGGTGGATTCACCCCTCCACTTT. This encodes CASSPLGPRVDSPLHF.

The J gene is TRBJ1-2, the V gene TRBV9; D gene uncertain. The germline gives CDR1 SGDLS, CDR2 YYNGEE. CDR3 size: 14 residues. Trimming stripped 3 bases from V and 7 bases from J, with 16 bases between. The CDR3 DNA follows: TGTGCCAGCAGCGCAGATTCCTGGGAGGGTGGCTACACCTTC. As protein: CASSADSWEGGYTF.

The chain carries TRBV5-1 and TRBJ2-2; TRBD1 might be the D (6 bases). Germline CDR1 is SGHRS and CDR2 is YFSETQ. V was shortened by 2 bases and J by 7 bases, with 15 bases between the two germline ends. CDR3 size: 15 residues. Here the CDR3 reads CASSFEVTRGGELFF. The CDR3 bases are TGCGCCAGCAGCTTTGAGGTCACCAGGGGCGGGGAGCTGTTTTTT.

V usage is TRBV6-1 and J usage is TRBJ1-4; D unresolved. This CDR3 is 13 amino acids long. V was cut by 8 bases and J by 5 bases, with 12 bases left in between. CDR1 and CDR2 (germline): MNHNS, SASEGT. The CDR3 here is CASFRGRNEKLFF. The CDR3 DNA reads as TGTGCCAGCTTCCGGGGAAGGAATGAAAAACTGTTTTTT.

This clone was observed a single time. The rearrangement links TRBV14 to TRBJ2-1, with 7 bases identical to TRBD2. J lost 6 bases, V lost 2 bases, and 10 bases had no gene match. CDR3 length: 16 amino acids. CDR1 is SGHDN and CDR2 is FVKESK in the germline V gene. This chain's CDR3 is CASSQFRGDVGNEQFF. As DNA, the CDR3 is TGTGCCAGCAGCCAATTCCGGGGGGATGTCGGCAATGAGCAGTTCTTC. Drawing the rest from reference TRBV14 and TRBJ2-1, the complete variable domain is EAGVTQFPSHSVIEKGQTVTLRCDPISGHDNLYWYRRVMGKEIKFLLHFVKESKQDESGMPNNRFLAERTGGTYSTLKVQPAELEDSGVYFCASSQFRGDVGNEQFFGPGTRLTVL.

The chain combines TRBV13 with TRBJ1-2, with TRBD1 matching over 12 bases. Germline loops: CDR1 PRHDT, CDR2 FYEKMQ (reference sequence). This CDR3 is built from 17 residues. V was clipped by 3 bases and J by 8 bases; unmatched bases: 13. CDR3 nucleotide sequence: TGTGCCAGCAGCTTGGTCAAAGCCGGGACAGGGGGCGGGGGCTACACCTTC. Its protein is CASSLVKAGTGGGGYTF.

J is TRBJ2-7 and V is TRBV19, with 9 bases identical to TRBD2. J gave up 3 bases and V 6 bases, and 9 bases lay outside the gene matches. CDR3 length equals 15 residues. Germline V CDR1 and CDR2: LNHDA, SQIVND (reference sequence). The CDR3 DNA sequence: TGTGCCAGTAGCCAAGGACTAGCGTGGGTCTACGAGCAGTACTTC. It specifies CASSQGLAWVYEQYF.

The V and J genes are TRBV5-1 and TRBJ2-7; D assignment may be TRBD1 or TRBD2 (5 bases each). V was clipped by 4 bases and J by 2 bases, with 19 bases between them. Germline V gives CDR1 SGHRS, CDR2 YFSETQ. The CDR3 consists of 16 residues. CDR3 region: CASSDRAGTYTYEQYF. The CDR3 bases are TGCGCCAGCAGCGATCGCGCCGGGACCTATACCTACGAGCAGTACTTC.

The rearrangement uses TRBV5-4 and TRBJ1-2; D gene uncertain. Germline V gives CDR1 SGHNT, CDR2 YYREEE (reference sequence). The CDR3 is made up of 14 amino acids. The V end was cut by 0 bases, the J end by 2 bases, with 8 bases between. CDR3 DNA: TGTGCCAGCAGCTTGGACAATGGAAACTATGGCTACACCTTC. Residues: CASSLDNGNYGYTF.

The sample holds one count of this clone. The chain combines TRBV27 with TRBJ1-4, with 9 bases matching TRBD1. In germline, CDR1 is MNHEY, CDR2 SMNVEV (reference sequence). Trimming cost V 6 bases and J 2 bases; bases outside gene matches: 7. This CDR3 region has 16 residues. The CDR3 DNA follows: TGTGCCAGCAGCCGGGGACAGGGATATACTAATGAAAAACTGTTTTTT. Protein: CASSRGQGYTNEKLFF.